This T cell receptor beta chain stems from a study of blood T cell repertoires in COVID-19. Study context: Samples came from the United States, Italy and Spain, spanning acute and convalescent COVID-19. T cells, B-cell-depleted T cells, or PBMCs provided the cDNA or gDNA that served as material.

Original data processing: The assay estimated nucleated cells by amplifying reference gene primers. The assay was immunoSEQ multiplex PCR, and TCRdb's table has in-frame clones only and misses some. That table is the source of V, J and clone size, and D and trimming were worked out from the DNA. There are around 620,000 clones in the sample; 85% to 90% occur only once, and 0.2% to 0.3% lies in the top ten. The germline V gene has CDR1 SGDLS and CDR2 YYNGEE. The CDR3 extends over 16 amino acids. V shed 0 bases, J shed 1 base, and the junction held 5 bases outside the gene matches. This TCR derives from a woman under 30 with acute or convalescent COVID-19. The specimen was peripheral blood. J is TRBJ2-5 and V is TRBV9; TRBD2 matches 8 bases. CDR3 loop: CASSVVGSGAQETQYF. DNA for the CDR3: TGTGCCAGCAGCGTAGTAGGTAGCGGGGCCCAAGAGACCCAGTACTTC.